The source of this T cell receptor (beta chain) is a study of blood T cell repertoires in COVID-19. On the study more broadly: Acute and convalescent COVID-19 samples came from the United States, Italy and Spain. T cells, B-cell-depleted T cells, or PBMCs supplied cDNA or gDNA.

Assay: immunoSEQ multiplex PCR; the TCRdb copy retains only in-frame clones and omits some. The table lists 250,000 to 400,000 clones, around 85% of them singletons, with around 1.8% in the top ten. Categorization into cohorts depended on clinical history that participants reported. Up to 2 weeks before entering the study, exposed participants had met a COVID-19 case. The ends lost 5 bases at V and 1 base at J; junction bases unmatched: 5. Germline assignment: CDR1 MDHEN and CDR2 SYDVKM. CDR3 length: 15 amino acids. This clonotype was obtained from a woman aged 25-40 years who had been exposed to COVID-19. What was sequenced was PBMCs or T cells enriched from blood (not recorded which). This rearrangement joins TRBV28 to TRBJ2-3; 8 nucleotides match TRBD1. CDR3 residues: CASSRRTGRTDTQYF. In nucleotides, the CDR3 is TGTGCCAGCAGTAGAAGGACAGGGCGCACAGATACGCAGTATTTT.